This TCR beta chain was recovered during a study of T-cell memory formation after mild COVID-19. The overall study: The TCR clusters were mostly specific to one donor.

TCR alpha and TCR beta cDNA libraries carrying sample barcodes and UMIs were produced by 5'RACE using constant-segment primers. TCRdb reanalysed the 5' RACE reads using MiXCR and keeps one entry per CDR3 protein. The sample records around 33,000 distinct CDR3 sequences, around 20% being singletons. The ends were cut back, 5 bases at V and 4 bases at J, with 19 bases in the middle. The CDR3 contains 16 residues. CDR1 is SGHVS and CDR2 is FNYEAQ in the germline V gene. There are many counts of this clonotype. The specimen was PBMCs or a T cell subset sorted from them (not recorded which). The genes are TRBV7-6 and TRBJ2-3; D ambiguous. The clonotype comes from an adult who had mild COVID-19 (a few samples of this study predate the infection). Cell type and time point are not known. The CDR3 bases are TGTGCCAGCAGCCCCCGCAGTAACGGTCAGGCAGATACGCAGTATTTT. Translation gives CASSPRSNGQADTQYF.